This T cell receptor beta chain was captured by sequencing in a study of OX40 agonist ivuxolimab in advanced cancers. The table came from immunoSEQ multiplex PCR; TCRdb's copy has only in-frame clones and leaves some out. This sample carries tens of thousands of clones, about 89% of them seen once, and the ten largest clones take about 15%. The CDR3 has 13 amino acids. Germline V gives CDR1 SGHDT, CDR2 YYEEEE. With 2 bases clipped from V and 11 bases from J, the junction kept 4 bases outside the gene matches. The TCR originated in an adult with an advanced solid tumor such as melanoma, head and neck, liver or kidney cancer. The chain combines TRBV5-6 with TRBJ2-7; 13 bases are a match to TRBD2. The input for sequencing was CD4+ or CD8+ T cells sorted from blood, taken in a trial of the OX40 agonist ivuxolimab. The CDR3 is CASSFGTSGVEYF. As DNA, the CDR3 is TGTGCCAGCAGCTTCGGGACTAGCGGGGTTGAGTACTTC.